The clone carrying this TCR beta chain was observed a single time. Antigen: not known. The sample originates from a study of T cell responses to AZD1222 COVID-19 vaccine. General study findings and limits: Just a handful of AZD1222 recipients were seropositive at baseline.

This CDR3 contains 17 residues. TCRdb keeps only in-frame clones here, not all; method: immunoSEQ multiplex PCR. The sample records about 120,000 clones, approximately 90% being singletons. The chain uses TRBV21-1 and TRBJ2-1; TRBD2, the table's D call, was not compared with the DNA. TRBV21-1 constitutes a pseudogene. Material: peripheral blood, obtained on day 0 of AZD1222 vaccination. The receptor comes from an adult in good health. The CDR3 region is CASSKVLTSGGYNEQFF. Written as DNA, the CDR3 is TGTGCCAGCAGCAAAGTGCTGACTAGCGGGGGGTACAATGAGCAGTTCTTC.